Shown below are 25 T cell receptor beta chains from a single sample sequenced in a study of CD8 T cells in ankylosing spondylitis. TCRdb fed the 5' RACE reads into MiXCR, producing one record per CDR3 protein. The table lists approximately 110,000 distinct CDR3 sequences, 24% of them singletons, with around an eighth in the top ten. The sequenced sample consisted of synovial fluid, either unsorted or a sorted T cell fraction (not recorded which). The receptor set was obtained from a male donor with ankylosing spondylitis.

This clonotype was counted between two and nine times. CDR3 amino acids: CASSLEPVPYEQYF. Here the CDR3 DNA reads TGTGCCAGCAGCTTAGAACCGGTCCCCTACGAGCAGTACTTC. The rearrangement uses TRBV11-2 and TRBJ2-7; D call uncertain. The V end lost 0 bases, the J end lost 2 bases, and 8 bases lay between the germline ends. The CDR3 runs 14 residues. CDR1 and CDR2 (germline): SGHAT, FQNNGV.

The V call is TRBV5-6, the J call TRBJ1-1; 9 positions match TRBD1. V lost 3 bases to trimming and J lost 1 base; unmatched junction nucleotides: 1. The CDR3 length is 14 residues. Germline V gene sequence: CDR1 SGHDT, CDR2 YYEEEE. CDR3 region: CASSWTGANTEAFF. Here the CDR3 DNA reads TGTGCCAGCAGCTGGACAGGGGCGAACACTGAAGCTTTCTTT.

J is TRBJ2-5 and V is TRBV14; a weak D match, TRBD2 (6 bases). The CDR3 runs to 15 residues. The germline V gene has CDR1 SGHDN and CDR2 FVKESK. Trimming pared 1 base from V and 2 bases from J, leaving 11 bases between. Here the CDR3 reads CASSQALALQETQYF. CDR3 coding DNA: TGTGCCAGCAGCCAAGCCCTAGCGCTACAAGAGACCCAGTACTTC.

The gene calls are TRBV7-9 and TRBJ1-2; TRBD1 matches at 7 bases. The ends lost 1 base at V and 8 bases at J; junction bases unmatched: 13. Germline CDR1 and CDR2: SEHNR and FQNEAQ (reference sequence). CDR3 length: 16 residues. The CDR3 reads CASSLGDDRVRRGYTF. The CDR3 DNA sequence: TGTGCCAGCAGCTTAGGTGATGACAGGGTTCGGCGCGGCTACACCTTC.

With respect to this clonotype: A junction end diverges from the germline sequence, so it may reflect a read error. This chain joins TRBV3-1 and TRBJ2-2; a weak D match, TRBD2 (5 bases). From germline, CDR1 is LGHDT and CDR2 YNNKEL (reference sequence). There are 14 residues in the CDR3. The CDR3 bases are TGTGCCAGCAGCCAAAGACTAACCACCGGGGAGCCGTTTTTT. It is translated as CASSQRLTTGEPFF.

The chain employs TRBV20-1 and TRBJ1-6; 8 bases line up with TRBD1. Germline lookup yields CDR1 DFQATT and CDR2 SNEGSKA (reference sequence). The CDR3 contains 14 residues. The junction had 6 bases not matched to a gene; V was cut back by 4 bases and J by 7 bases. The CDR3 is CSAKRTGRNSPLHF. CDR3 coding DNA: TGCAGTGCTAAGAGGACAGGGAGGAATTCACCCCTCCACTTT.

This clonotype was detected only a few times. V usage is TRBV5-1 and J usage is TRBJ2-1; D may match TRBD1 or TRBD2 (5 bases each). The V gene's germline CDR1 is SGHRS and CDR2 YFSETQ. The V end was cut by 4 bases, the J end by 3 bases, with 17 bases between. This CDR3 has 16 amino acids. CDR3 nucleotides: TGCGCCAGCAGCGGGGGAGTCGAGGGCCTCTACAATGAGCAGTTCTTC. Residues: CASSGGVEGLYNEQFF.

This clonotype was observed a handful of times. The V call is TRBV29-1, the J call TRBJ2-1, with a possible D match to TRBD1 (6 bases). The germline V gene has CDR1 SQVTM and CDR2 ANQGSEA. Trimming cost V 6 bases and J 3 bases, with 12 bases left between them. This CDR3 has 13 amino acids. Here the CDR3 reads CSVQQGRYNEQFF. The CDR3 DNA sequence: TGCAGCGTCCAACAGGGCCGCTACAATGAGCAGTTCTTC.

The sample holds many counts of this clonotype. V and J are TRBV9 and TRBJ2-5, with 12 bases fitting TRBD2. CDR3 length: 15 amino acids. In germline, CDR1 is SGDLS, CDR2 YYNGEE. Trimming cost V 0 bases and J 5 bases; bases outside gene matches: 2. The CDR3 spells CASSVAGLAGETQYF. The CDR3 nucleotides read TGTGCCAGCAGCGTAGCGGGACTAGCGGGTGAGACCCAGTACTTC.

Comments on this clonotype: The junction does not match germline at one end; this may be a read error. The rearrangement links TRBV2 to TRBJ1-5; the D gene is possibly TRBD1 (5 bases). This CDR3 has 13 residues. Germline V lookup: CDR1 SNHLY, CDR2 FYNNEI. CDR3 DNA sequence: TGTGCCAGCAGGGGGACTGGGGATCAGCCCCAGAATTTT. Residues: CASRGTGDQPQNF.

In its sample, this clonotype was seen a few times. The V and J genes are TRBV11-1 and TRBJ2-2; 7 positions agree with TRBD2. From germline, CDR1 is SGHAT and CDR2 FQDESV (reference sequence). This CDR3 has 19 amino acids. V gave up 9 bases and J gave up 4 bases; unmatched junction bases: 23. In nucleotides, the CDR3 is TGTGCCAGTTCTTCACCGAGGAGCGGGACCGGACCGAGCACCGGGGAGCTGTTTTTT. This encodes CASSSPRSGTGPSTGELFF. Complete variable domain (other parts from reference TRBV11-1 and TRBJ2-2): EAEVAQSPRYKITEKSQAVAFWCDPISGHATLYWYRQILGQGPELLVQFQDESVVDDSQLPKDRFSAERLKGVDSTLKIQPAELGDSAMYLCASSSPRSGTGPSTGELFFGEGSRLTVL.

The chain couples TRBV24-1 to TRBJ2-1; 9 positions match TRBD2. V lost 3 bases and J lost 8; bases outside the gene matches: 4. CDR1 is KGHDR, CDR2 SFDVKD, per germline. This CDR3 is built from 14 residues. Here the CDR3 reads CATSDEASGDEQFF. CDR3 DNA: TGTGCCACCAGTGATGAAGCTAGCGGGGATGAGCAGTTCTTC.

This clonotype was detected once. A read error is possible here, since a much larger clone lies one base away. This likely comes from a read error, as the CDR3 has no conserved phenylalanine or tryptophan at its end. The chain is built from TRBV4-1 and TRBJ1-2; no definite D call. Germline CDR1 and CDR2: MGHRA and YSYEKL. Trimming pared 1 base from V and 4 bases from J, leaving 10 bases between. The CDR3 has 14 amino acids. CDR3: CASSQGPAAYGYTL. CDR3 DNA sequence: TGCGCCAGCAGCCAAGGTCCAGCCGCCTATGGCTACACCTTA.

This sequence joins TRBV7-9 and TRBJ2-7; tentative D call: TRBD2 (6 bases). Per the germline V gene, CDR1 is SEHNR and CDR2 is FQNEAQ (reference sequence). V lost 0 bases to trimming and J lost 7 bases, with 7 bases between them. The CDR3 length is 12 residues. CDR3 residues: CASSLARGEQYF. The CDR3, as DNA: TGTGCCAGCAGCTTAGCCCGGGGGGAGCAGTACTTC. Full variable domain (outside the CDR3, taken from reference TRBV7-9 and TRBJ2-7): DTGVSQNPRHKITKRGQNVTFRCDPISEHNRLYWYRQTLGQGPEFLTYFQNEAQLEKSRLLSDRFSAERPKGSFSTLEIQRTEQGDSAMYLCASSLARGEQYFGPGTRLTVT.

This chain's CDR3 is CASSPRDIYEQYF. CDR3 sequence (DNA): TGTGCCAGCTCGCCCCGGGACATCTACGAGCAGTACTTC. This chain joins TRBV18 and TRBJ2-7; TRBD1 is a possible D gene (6 bases). Trimming pared 6 bases from V and 3 bases from J, leaving 12 bases between. The CDR3 runs 13 residues. From germline, CDR1 is KGHSH and CDR2 LQKENI.

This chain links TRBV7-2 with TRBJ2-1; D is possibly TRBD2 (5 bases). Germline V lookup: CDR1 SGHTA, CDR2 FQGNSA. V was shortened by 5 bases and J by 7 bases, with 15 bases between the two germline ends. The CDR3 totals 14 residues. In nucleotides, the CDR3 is TGTGCCAGCAGCGCCCTACTAGGAGGAAATGAGCAGTTCTTC. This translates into CASSALLGGNEQFF. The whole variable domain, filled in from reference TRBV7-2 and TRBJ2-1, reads GAGVSQSPSNKVTEKGKDVELRCDPISGHTALYWYRQSLGQGLEFLIYFQGNSAPDKSGLPSDRFSAERTGGSVSTLTIQRTQQEDSAVYLCASSALLGGNEQFFGPGTRLTVL.

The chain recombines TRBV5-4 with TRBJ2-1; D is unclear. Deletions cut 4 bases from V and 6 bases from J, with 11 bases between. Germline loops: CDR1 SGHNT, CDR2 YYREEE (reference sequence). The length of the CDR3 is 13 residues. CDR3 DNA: TGTGCCAGCAGCGGGGATTACATCAATGAGCAGTTCTTC. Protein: CASSGDYINEQFF.

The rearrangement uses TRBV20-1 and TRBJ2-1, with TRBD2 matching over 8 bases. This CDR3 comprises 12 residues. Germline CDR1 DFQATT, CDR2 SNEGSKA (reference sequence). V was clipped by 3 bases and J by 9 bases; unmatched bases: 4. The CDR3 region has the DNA TGCAGTGCTAGCGGGAGGGCCTCTGAGCAGTTCTTC. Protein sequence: CSASGRASEQFF.

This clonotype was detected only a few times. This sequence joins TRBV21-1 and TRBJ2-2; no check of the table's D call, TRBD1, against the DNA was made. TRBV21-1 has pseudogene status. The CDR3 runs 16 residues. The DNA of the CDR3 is TGTGCCAGCAGCTCCGGACAGGGTATGGACACCGGGGAGCTGTTTTTT. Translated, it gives CASSSGQGMDTGELFF.

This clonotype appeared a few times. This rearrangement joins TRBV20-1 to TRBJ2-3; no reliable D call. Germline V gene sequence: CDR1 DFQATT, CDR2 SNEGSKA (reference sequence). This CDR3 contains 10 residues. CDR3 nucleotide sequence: TGCAGCGCTTGGGTTGATACGCAGTATTTT. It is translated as CSAWVDTQYF.

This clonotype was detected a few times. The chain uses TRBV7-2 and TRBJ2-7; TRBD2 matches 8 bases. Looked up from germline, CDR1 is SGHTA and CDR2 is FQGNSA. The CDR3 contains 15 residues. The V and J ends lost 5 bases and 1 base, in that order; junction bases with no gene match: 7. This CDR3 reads CASSQTGTRSYEQYF. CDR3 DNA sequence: TGTGCCAGCAGCCAAACCGGGACTAGGTCCTACGAGCAGTACTTC.

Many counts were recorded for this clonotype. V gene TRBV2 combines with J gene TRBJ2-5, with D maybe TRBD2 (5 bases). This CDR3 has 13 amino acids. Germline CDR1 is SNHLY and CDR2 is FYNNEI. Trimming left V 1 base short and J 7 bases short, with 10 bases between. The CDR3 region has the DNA TGTGCCAGCAGTGAAGAGGATGAGGGGACCCAGTACTTC. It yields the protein CASSEEDEGTQYF.

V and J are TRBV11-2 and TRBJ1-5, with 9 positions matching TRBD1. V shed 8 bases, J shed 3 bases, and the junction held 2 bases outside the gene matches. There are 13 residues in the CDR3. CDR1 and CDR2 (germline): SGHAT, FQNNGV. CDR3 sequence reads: CASGQGSNQPQHF. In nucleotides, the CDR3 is TGTGCCAGCGGACAGGGGTCCAATCAGCCCCAGCATTTT.

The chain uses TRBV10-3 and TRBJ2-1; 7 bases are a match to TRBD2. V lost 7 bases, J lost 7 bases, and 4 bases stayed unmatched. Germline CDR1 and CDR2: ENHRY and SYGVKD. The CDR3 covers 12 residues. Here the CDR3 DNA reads TGTGCCATCAAACCCGGGGGGAATGAGCAGTTCTTC. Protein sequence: CAIKPGGNEQFF.

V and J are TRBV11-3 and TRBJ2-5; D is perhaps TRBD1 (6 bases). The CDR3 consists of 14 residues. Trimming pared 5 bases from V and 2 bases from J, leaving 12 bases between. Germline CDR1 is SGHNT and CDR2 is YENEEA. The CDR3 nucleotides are TGTGCCAGCAGCCCTGGGGGCAGACAAGAGACCCAGTACTTC. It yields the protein CASSPGGRQETQYF.